One and the same sample provided the 28 T cell receptor beta chains below, sequenced in a study of T cell repertoires in cytomegalovirus infection. Via MiXCR, TCRdb re-called the reads, giving one row per CDR3 protein. This table holds fewer than 200,000 distinct CDR3 sequences, roughly 19% found once. The sequencing sample was made of PBMCs. These receptors came from a human donor in good health (CMV status not recorded). Some clones in this sample may be carry-over from other donors' samples.

This clonotype was recorded at least ten times. The chain uses TRBV7-2 and TRBJ1-2, with TRBD1 as a possible D gene (6 bases). CDR1 SGHTA and CDR2 FQGNSA come from the germline V gene. V was trimmed by 0 bases and J by 2 bases, leaving 7 bases between them. CDR3 length: 14 amino acids. The CDR3 loop is CASSLAQGNYGYTF. CDR3 nucleotide sequence: TGTGCCAGCAGCTTAGCACAGGGAAACTATGGCTACACCTTC. The whole variable domain, filled in from reference TRBV7-2 and TRBJ1-2, reads GAGVSQSPSNKVTEKGKDVELRCDPISGHTALYWYRQSLGQGLEFLIYFQGNSAPDKSGLPSDRFSAERTGGSVSTLTIQRTQQEDSAVYLCASSLAQGNYGYTFGSGTRLTVV.

This chain links TRBV19 with TRBJ1-2, with TRBD1 matching 8 bases. The V gene's germline CDR1 is LNHDA and CDR2 SQIVND (reference sequence). The CDR3 is 13 amino acids. Trimming cost V 8 bases and J 4 bases; bases outside gene matches: 6. The CDR3 protein is CASGTGGLYGYTF. The CDR3 DNA sequence: TGTGCCAGTGGAACAGGGGGTCTCTATGGCTACACCTTC.

This sequence joins TRBV20-1 and TRBJ2-3; 8 bases align to TRBD2. V gave up 0 bases and J gave up 0 bases; unmatched junction bases: 8. Germline V gene lookup returns CDR1 DFQATT and CDR2 SNEGSKA (reference sequence). CDR3 length: 17 amino acids. CDR3: CSAREFKRGSSTDTQYF. The CDR3 region has the DNA TGCAGTGCTAGAGAGTTCAAGCGGGGGAGTAGCACAGATACGCAGTATTTT.

The chain couples TRBV28 to TRBJ2-7; D is unclear. Germline-derived CDR1 and CDR2 are MDHEN and SYDVKM. This CDR3 comprises 14 residues. V was trimmed by 6 bases and J by 5 bases, leaving 17 bases between them. The CDR3 loop is CASSFLGLLDEQYF. CDR3 nucleotide sequence: TGTGCCAGCAGCTTCCTAGGGCTTCTCGACGAGCAGTACTTC.

The chain combines TRBV3-1 with TRBJ1-1; D perhaps matches TRBD1 (5 bases). Germline V gene lookup returns CDR1 LGHDT and CDR2 YNNKEL (reference sequence). The CDR3 loop spans 15 amino acids. The V end was cut by 4 bases, the J end by 0 bases, with 12 bases between. CDR3 loop: CASSLPGGMNTEAFF. CDR3 DNA sequence: TGTGCCAGCAGCCTCCCCGGGGGAATGAACACTGAAGCTTTCTTT. Combining the CDR3 with reference TRBV3-1 and TRBJ1-1 gives the whole variable domain DTAVSQTPKYLVTQMGNDKSIKCEQNLGHDTMYWYKQDSKKFLKIMFSYNNKELIINETVPNRFSPKSPDKAHLNLHINSLELGDSAVYFCASSLPGGMNTEAFFGQGTRLTVV.

Comments on this clonotype: A much larger clone is a single base away; this may be a read error. The rearrangement uses TRBV7-2 and TRBJ2-1, with unresolved D. Germline V gene lookup returns CDR1 SGHTA and CDR2 FQGNSA. The CDR3 runs to 16 residues. This CDR3 reads CASSLEVESSYNVQFF. In DNA, the CDR3 is TGTGCCAGCAGCTTAGAGGTGGAGAGCTCCTACAATGTGCAGTTCTTC.

Of note for this clonotype: Germline and junction disagree at one end, which may indicate a read error. The V call is TRBV11-2, the J call TRBJ1-3; D not resolved. CDR1 is SGHAT and CDR2 is FQNNGV in the germline V gene. The CDR3 contains 18 residues. The CDR3 reads CASSLSVEGTSSGNTRYF. In nucleotides, the CDR3 is TGTGCCAGCAGCTTAAGTGTCGAGGGTACGAGCTCTGGAAACACCAGATATTTT. Based on the CDR3 plus reference TRBV11-2 and TRBJ1-3, the full variable domain is EAGVAQSPRYKIIEKRQSVAFWCNPISGHATLYWYQQILGQGPKLLIQFQNNGVVDDSQLPKDRFSAERLKGVDSTLKIQPAKLEDSAVYLCASSLSVEGTSSGNTRYFGEGSWLTVV.

The chain carries TRBV28 and TRBJ2-4; 10 nucleotides agree with TRBD2. V shed 7 bases and J 6 bases; nucleotides not matched to a gene: 12. The germline CDR1 and CDR2 sequences are MDHEN and SYDVKM. The CDR3 spans 16 residues. CDR3 sequence reads: CASTKFTSGMRNIQYF. CDR3 DNA sequence: TGTGCCAGCACCAAATTCACTAGCGGGATGAGAAACATTCAGTACTTC.

This clonotype has a count of ten or more. The chain combines TRBV4-1 with TRBJ1-4, with D possibly TRBD1 on 6 matching bases. Germline V lookup: CDR1 MGHRA, CDR2 YSYEKL. Deletions cut 4 bases from V and 7 bases from J, with 22 bases between. The CDR3 covers 17 residues. The CDR3 DNA sequence: TGCGCCAGCAGCCGTGGGCCTACGCGGGGGGCTGGTGAAAAACTGTTTTTT. This encodes CASSRGPTRGAGEKLFF.

This chain joins TRBV12-3 or TRBV12-4 and TRBJ2-7, with 10 positions matching TRBD2. After removal of 5 bases from V and 0 bases from J, the junction contained 10 bases not matched to a gene. The CDR3 contains 17 residues. CDR3 sequence: CASSPRRASGSSYEQYF. The CDR3 bases are TGTGCCAGCAGTCCCCGGCGCGCTAGCGGGAGCTCCTACGAGCAGTACTTC.

The chain recombines TRBV30 with TRBJ1-1, with TRBD1 matching over 7 bases. Germline assignment: CDR1 GTSNPN and CDR2 SVGIG (reference sequence). V shed 5 bases, J shed 4 bases, and the junction held 7 bases outside the gene matches. CDR3 length: 13 residues. The CDR3 DNA reads as TGTGCCTGGGACCGAACAGGGGTCACTGAAGCTTTCTTT. Translating gives CAWDRTGVTEAFF.

The chain has TRBV29-1 and TRBJ2-2; TRBD1 aligns across 7 bases. The germline V gene encodes CDR1 SQVTM and CDR2 ANQGSEA. V was clipped by 7 bases and J by 1 base; unmatched bases: 6. The CDR3 is 14 residues long. CDR3 sequence reads: CSGARTGNTGELFF. The CDR3, as DNA: TGCAGCGGCGCCCGGACAGGGAACACCGGGGAGCTGTTTTTT.

This clonotype was detected a few times. The chain recombines TRBV20-1 with TRBJ2-3; 10 bases map to TRBD1. Germline V CDR1 and CDR2: DFQATT, SNEGSKA (reference sequence). This CDR3 comprises 15 residues. The junction had 6 bases not matched to a gene; V was cut back by 5 bases and J by 1 base. The CDR3 loop is CSAGTGTGGTDTQYF. The CDR3 DNA follows: TGCAGTGCTGGAACCGGGACAGGGGGCACAGATACGCAGTATTTT.

The chain couples TRBV20-1 to TRBJ2-7, with 11 bases identical to TRBD2. Germline trimming cut 6 bases from V and 7 bases from J; bases unmatched to any gene: 17. The CDR3 runs to 16 residues. Germline V gene data show CDR1 as DFQATT and CDR2 as SNEGSKA (reference sequence). The CDR3 sequence: CSAPTGIAGGPWEQYF. CDR3 in DNA: TGCAGTGCGCCAACCGGTATAGCGGGAGGGCCTTGGGAGCAGTACTTC.

This clonotype was detected a few times. The chain couples TRBV20-1 to TRBJ1-1, with a tentative D call TRBD1 (5 bases). There are 13 residues in the CDR3. Deletions cut 4 bases from V and 0 bases from J, with 9 bases between. In germline, CDR1 is DFQATT, CDR2 SNEGSKA (reference sequence). For the CDR3, the DNA is TGCAGTGCTAAAAGGGGTTTGAACACTGAAGCTTTCTTT. It codes for CSAKRGLNTEAFF.

CDR3 in amino acids: CASSLAGTSALEQYF. CDR3 in DNA: TGTGCCAGCAGCTTAGCCGGGACTAGCGCGTTGGAGCAGTACTTC. This chain links TRBV7-6 with TRBJ2-7, with TRBD2 matching 10 bases. This CDR3 has 15 amino acids. The germline gives CDR1 SGHVS, CDR2 FNYEAQ. V lost 0 bases to trimming and J lost 7 bases; unmatched junction nucleotides: 6.

There are a few counts of this clonotype. V and J are TRBV7-6 and TRBJ2-2, with D tentatively TRBD1 (6 bases). Germline loops: CDR1 SGHVS, CDR2 FNYEAQ. This CDR3 contains 18 residues. V was pared by 10 bases and J by 4 bases, with 28 bases between. The DNA for the CDR3 is TGTGCCACCCCCCGGGACACCAGACACCCGCGTGGCACCGGGGAGCTGTTTTTT. It yields the protein CATPRDTRHPRGTGELFF.

The chain joins TRBV19 to TRBJ1-1; D not resolved. V lost 4 bases and J lost 1, with 13 bases in between. Germline assignment: CDR1 LNHDA and CDR2 SQIVND (reference sequence). CDR3 length: 15 amino acids. CDR3 in amino acids: CASSSPGSANTEAFF. Here the CDR3 DNA reads TGTGCCAGTAGTAGTCCGGGCAGTGCGAACACTGAAGCTTTCTTT. Combining the CDR3 with reference TRBV19 and TRBJ1-1 gives the whole variable domain DGGITQSPKYLFRKEGQNVTLSCEQNLNHDAMYWYRQDPGQGLRLIYYSQIVNDFQKGDIAEGYSVSREKKESFPLTVTSAQKNPTAFYLCASSSPGSANTEAFFGQGTRLTVV.

This clonotype was observed a few times. CDR3 sequence reads: CASNQRRDRDCFGNTIYF. The CDR3 region has the DNA TGCGCCAGCAACCAGAGAAGGGACAGGGACTGCTTTGGAAACACCATATATTTT. The chain links TRBV23-1 to TRBJ1-3, with 9 bases fitting TRBD1. TRBV23-1 is assigned to the ORF class and has an uncertain function. V trimming: 7 bases; J trimming: 3 bases; junction bases outside the gene matches: 16. The CDR3 runs 18 residues.

This clonotype was found many times. V and J are TRBV7-8 and TRBJ1-5; D perhaps matches TRBD1 (6 bases). In germline, CDR1 is SGHVS, CDR2 FQNEAQ. V dropped 4 bases and J dropped 7 bases, with 11 bases sitting between them. This CDR3 has 13 amino acids. The CDR3 DNA reads TGTGCCAGCAGCTACTTTCAGGGGCAGCCCCAGCATTTT. Encoded protein: CASSYFQGQPQHF. Complete variable domain (other parts from reference TRBV7-8 and TRBJ1-5): GAGVSQSPRYKVAKRGQDVALRCDPISGHVSLFWYQQALGQGPEFLTYFQNEAQLDKSGLPSDRFFAERPEGSVSTLKIQRTQQEDSAVYLCASSYFQGQPQHFGDGTRLSIL.

The V and J genes are TRBV5-4 and TRBJ1-2; TRBD1 agrees at 7 bases. Germline loops: CDR1 SGHNT, CDR2 YYREEE (reference sequence). V lost 1 base, J lost 5 bases, and 2 bases stayed unmatched. There are 13 residues in the CDR3. The CDR3 DNA sequence: TGTGCCAGCAGCTTGCGGGACAGATATGGCTACACCTTC. This codes for CASSLRDRYGYTF.

This clonotype has ten or more counts. The chain couples TRBV7-2 to TRBJ1-2; D gene uncertain. Trimming took off 5 bases at V and 5 bases at J, with 15 bases between the two ends. Germline values: CDR1 SGHTA, CDR2 FQGNSA. The CDR3 has 14 amino acids. CDR3 residues: CASSPNPGYYGYTF. As DNA, the CDR3 is TGTGCCAGCAGCCCGAACCCGGGTTATTATGGCTACACCTTC.

This clonotype was picked up many times. The chain links TRBV28 to TRBJ1-5; no definite D call. The CDR3 contains 13 residues. The germline V and J ends were trimmed by 7 bases and 0 bases, with 7 bases remaining between them. Per the germline V gene, CDR1 is MDHEN and CDR2 is SYDVKM. This CDR3 is CASNWGSNQPQHF. CDR3 nucleotide sequence: TGTGCCAGCAATTGGGGTAGCAATCAGCCCCAGCATTTT. Looking up the rest from reference TRBV28 and TRBJ1-5 gives the full variable domain: DVKVTQSSRYLVKRTGEKVFLECVQDMDHENMFWYRQDPGLGLRLIYFSYDVKMKEKGDIPEGYSVSREKKERFSLILESASTNQTSMYLCASNWGSNQPQHFGDGTRLSIL.

The J gene is TRBJ2-2, the V gene TRBV12-3 or TRBV12-4, with 7 bases aligning to TRBD1. This CDR3 has 15 residues. After removal of 10 bases from V and 3 bases from J, the junction contained 11 bases not matched to a gene. In DNA, the CDR3 is TGTGCCATCACCGTTGACAGGGCCCACACCGGGGAGCTGTTTTTT. Encoded protein: CAITVDRAHTGELFF.

This chain joins TRBV28 and TRBJ2-7; 9 bases map to TRBD2. The CDR3 has 16 residues. Per germline, CDR1 MDHEN and CDR2 SYDVKM. V was clipped by 4 bases and J by 7 bases; unmatched bases: 14. In DNA form, the CDR3 reads TGTGCCAGCAGTTCCCCTTCAGCGGGAGGACTGGGTGAGCAGTACTTC. This sequence encodes CASSSPSAGGLGEQYF. Full variable domain (missing parts from reference TRBV28 and TRBJ2-7): DVKVTQSSRYLVKRTGEKVFLECVQDMDHENMFWYRQDPGLGLRLIYFSYDVKMKEKGDIPEGYSVSREKKERFSLILESASTNQTSMYLCASSSPSAGGLGEQYFGPGTRLTVT.

The gene calls are TRBV5-5 and TRBJ1-1, with 9 bases aligning to TRBD1. Germline V gene lookup returns CDR1 SGHKS and CDR2 YYEKEE (reference sequence). This CDR3 spans 12 amino acids. With 4 bases clipped from V and 10 bases from J, the junction kept 5 bases outside the gene matches. Written as DNA, the CDR3 is TGTGCCAGCAGCCGGGACAGGGAGGGAGCTTTCTTT. As protein: CASSRDREGAFF.

This chain uses TRBV20-1 with TRBJ2-1, with 12 bases that match TRBD2. The V segment lost 1 base and the J segment 8 bases; nucleotides outside the gene matches: 9. Germline CDR1 is DFQATT and CDR2 is SNEGSKA (reference sequence). The CDR3 contains 16 residues. CDR3 coding DNA: TGCAGTGCTAGAGGACTAGCGGGAGCTCTTATGTATGAGCAGTTCTTC. It specifies CSARGLAGALMYEQFF.

This chain links TRBV6-5 with TRBJ1-1; possible D gene TRBD1, 6 bases. V was trimmed by 4 bases and J by 4 bases, leaving 10 bases between them. The CDR3 is 13 residues long. Germline loops: CDR1 MNHEY, CDR2 SVGAGI. CDR3 region: CASSWTAGTEAFF. The CDR3 DNA reads as TGTGCCAGCAGTTGGACAGCGGGCACTGAAGCTTTCTTT.